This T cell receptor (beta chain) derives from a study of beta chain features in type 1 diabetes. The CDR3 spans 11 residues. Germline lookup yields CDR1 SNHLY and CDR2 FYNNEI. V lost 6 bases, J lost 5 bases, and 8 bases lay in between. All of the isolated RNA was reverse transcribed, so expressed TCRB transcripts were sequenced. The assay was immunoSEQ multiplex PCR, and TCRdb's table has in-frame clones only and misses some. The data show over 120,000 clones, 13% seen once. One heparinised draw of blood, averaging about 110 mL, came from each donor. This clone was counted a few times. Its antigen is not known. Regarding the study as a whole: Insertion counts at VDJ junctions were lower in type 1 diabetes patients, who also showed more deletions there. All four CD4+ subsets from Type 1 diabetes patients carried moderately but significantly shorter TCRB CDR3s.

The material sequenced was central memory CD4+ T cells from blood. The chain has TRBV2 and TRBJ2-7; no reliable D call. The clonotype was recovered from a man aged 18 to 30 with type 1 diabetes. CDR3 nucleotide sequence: TGTGCCAGCAGAGGGTTCGACGAGCAGTACTTC. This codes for CASRGFDEQYF.